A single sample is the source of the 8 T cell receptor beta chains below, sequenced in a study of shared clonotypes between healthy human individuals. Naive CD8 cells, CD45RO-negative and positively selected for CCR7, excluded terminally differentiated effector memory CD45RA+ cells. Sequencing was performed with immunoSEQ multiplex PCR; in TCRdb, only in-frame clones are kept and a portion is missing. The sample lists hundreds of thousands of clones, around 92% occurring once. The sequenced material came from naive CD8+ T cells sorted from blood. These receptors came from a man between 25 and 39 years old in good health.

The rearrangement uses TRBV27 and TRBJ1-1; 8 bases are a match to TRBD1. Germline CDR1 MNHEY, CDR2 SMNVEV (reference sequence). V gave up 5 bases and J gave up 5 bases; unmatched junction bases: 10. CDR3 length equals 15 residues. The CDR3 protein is CASSPRTGQGTEAFF. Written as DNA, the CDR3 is TGTGCCAGCAGTCCTCGGACAGGGCAGGGGACTGAAGCTTTCTTT.

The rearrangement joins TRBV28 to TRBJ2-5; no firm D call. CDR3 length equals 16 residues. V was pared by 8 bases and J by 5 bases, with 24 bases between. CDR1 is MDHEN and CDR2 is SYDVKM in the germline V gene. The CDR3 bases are TGTGCCAGCTTACCCTTGCCGCTAACCTCGGAGGAGACCCAGTACTTC. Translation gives CASLPLPLTSEETQYF.

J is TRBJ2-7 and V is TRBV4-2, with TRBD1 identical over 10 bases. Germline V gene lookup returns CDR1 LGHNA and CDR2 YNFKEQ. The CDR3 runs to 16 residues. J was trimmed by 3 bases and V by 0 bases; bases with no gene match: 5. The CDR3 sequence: CASSQDAGDRGYEQYF. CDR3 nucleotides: TGTGCCAGCAGCCAAGATGCCGGGGACAGGGGCTACGAGCAGTACTTC.

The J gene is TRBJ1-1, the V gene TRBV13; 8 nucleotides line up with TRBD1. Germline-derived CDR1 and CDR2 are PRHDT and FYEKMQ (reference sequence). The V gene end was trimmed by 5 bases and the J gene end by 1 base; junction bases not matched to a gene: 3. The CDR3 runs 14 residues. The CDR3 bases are TGTGCCAGCAGCCGCGGACAGGGGAACACTGAAGCTTTCTTT. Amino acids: CASSRGQGNTEAFF.

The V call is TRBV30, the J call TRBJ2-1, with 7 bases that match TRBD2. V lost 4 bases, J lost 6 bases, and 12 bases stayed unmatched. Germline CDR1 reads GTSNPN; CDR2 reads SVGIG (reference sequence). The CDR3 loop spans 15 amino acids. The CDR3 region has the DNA TGTGCCTGGAAGGTCCCAGCGGGAATAATCAATGAGCAGTTCTTC. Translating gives CAWKVPAGIINEQFF.

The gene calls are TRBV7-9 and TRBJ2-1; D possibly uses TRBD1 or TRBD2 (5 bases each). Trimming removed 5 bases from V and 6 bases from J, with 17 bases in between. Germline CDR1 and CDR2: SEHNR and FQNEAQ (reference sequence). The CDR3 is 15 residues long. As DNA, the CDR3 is TGTGCCAGCAGCACAGGCTCCCGGGACGCCAATGAGCAGTTCTTC. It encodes CASSTGSRDANEQFF.

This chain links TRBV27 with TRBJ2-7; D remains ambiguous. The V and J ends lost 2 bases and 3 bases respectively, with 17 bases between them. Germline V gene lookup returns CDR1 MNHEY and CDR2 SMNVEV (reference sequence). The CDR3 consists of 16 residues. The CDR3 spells CASSLNGIPRIYEQYF. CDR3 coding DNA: TGTGCCAGCAGTTTAAATGGGATCCCAAGAATCTACGAGCAGTACTTC.

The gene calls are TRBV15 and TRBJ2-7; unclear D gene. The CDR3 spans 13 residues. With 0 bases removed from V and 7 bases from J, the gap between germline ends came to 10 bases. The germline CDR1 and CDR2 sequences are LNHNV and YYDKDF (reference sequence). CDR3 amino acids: CATSRDRFGEQYF. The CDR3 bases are TGTGCCACCAGCAGAGATAGGTTCGGGGAGCAGTACTTC.